The entry below gives a single T cell receptor (beta chain) sequence along with its context. The data stem from a study of blood T cell repertoires in COVID-19. Generated by immunoSEQ multiplex PCR, the TCRdb table keeps only in-frame clones and is missing some. The data contain 350,000 to 400,000 clones, around 87% of them singletons. Deletions cut 3 bases from V and 2 bases from J, with 8 bases between. This CDR3 is 14 amino acids long. From germline, CDR1 is LNHDA and CDR2 SQIVND (reference sequence). Specimen: PBMCs or T cells enriched from blood (not recorded which). The receptor's source is a man in his forties or fifties in a cohort exposed to, infected with or recovered from COVID-19 (not recorded which). The rearrangement joins TRBV19 to TRBJ2-1; D is undetermined. CDR3 protein: CASSMGRTYNEQFF. The CDR3 DNA is TGTGCCAGTAGTATGGGCCGGACCTACAATGAGCAGTTCTTC.